This is a list of T cell receptor beta chains from one sample in a study of cytomegalovirus exposure and HLA in healthy donors. Produced via immunoSEQ multiplex PCR; TCRdb's table is partial and in-frame only. The sample includes more than 150,000 clones, approximately 80% of them seen just once. Sequenced input: PBMCs. These receptors all stem from a woman in her twenties or thirties in good health and CMV-seronegative. Each CDR3 is given with its conserved first and last residue. A D gene is named only where the DNA matches it firmly. Expanded clones are given a class, and other clones once, few, many or no size at all.

D gene	V gene	clone size	J gene	CDR3 protein	CDR3 DNA
TRBD1	TRBV7-9	NA	TRBJ1-5	CASSRGQGADNQPQHF	TGTGCCAGCAGTCGCGGTCAGGGGGCCGACAATCAGCCCCAGCATTTT
NA	TRBV15	NA	TRBJ1-5	CATSRDPRSVGRGYSNQPQHF	TGTGCCACCAGCAGAGATCCGAGATCGGTAGGAAGGGGATATAGCAATCAGCCCCAGCATTTT
NA	TRBV9	few	TRBJ2-1	CASSVVGSSYNEQFF	TGTGCCAGCAGCGTAGTCGGGAGCTCCTACAATGAGCAGTTCTTC
TRBD2	TRBV13	once	TRBJ2-3	CASSLTGGAPTDTQYF	TGTGCCAGCAGCTTAACGGGGGGGGCCCCCACAGATACGCAGTATTTT
NA	TRBV27	NA	TRBJ2-7	CASSPPGLLLYGQYF	TGTGCCAGCAGCCCCCCGGGACTGCTGCTCTACGGGCAGTACTTC
NA	TRBV5-1	NA	TRBJ2-7	CASSLGRGGARSYEQYF	TGCGCCAGCAGCTTAGGGAGGGGGGGGGCGCGCTCCTACGAGCAGTACTTC
TRBD1	TRBV19	NA	TRBJ1-2	CASQDRGPANYGYTF	TGTGCCAGCCAGGACAGGGGGCCAGCTAACTATGGCTACACCTTC
NA	TRBV7-2	NA	TRBJ2-1	CASSAAGEPHNEQFF	TGTGCCAGCAGCGCGGCGGGCGAACCTCACAATGAGCAGTTCTTC
TRBD1	TRBV13	NA	TRBJ2-7	CASSLYGQGIGQYF	TGTGCCAGCAGCTTGTATGGACAGGGTATAGGGCAGTACTTC
TRBD1	TRBV10-1	NA	TRBJ2-7	CASSESKTGGVEQYF	TGCGCCAGCAGTGAATCTAAAACAGGGGGAGTCGAGCAGTACTTC
NA	TRBV27	NA	TRBJ2-7	CASSSFWAGFPNEQYF	TGTGCCAGCAGTTCTTTTTGGGCAGGGTTCCCTAACGAGCAGTACTTC
NA	TRBV6-5	NA	TRBJ2-7	CASSYSKALPYEQYF	TGTGCCAGCAGTTACTCGAAGGCACTACCCTACGAGCAGTACTTC
TRBD1	TRBV28	NA	TRBJ2-1	CANSPRTGQGFNEQFF	TGTGCCAACTCACCCCGCACGGGACAGGGGTTCAATGAGCAGTTCTTC
NA	TRBV2	NA	TRBJ2-7	CASTRMNYEQYF	TGTGCCAGCACTAGAATGAACTACGAGCAGTACTTC
TRBD1	TRBV18	NA	TRBJ2-5	CASSPRTGFQGAQETQYF	TGTGCCAGCTCACCACGGACAGGGTTTCAAGGGGCCCAAGAGACCCAGTACTTC
NA	TRBV6-5	NA	TRBJ1-2	CASSRPGHPNYGYTF	TGTGCCAGCAGTCGGCCGGGACATCCGAACTATGGCTACACCTTC
TRBD2	TRBV7-8	NA	TRBJ2-1	CASSLEGASGGGHNEQFF	TGTGCCAGCAGCTTAGAAGGGGCTAGCGGGGGGGGTCACAATGAGCAGTTCTTC
TRBD1	TRBV19	NA	TRBJ2-5	CASGPTGGRETQYF	TGTGCCAGTGGACCGACAGGGGGCAGGGAGACCCAGTACTTC
TRBD1	TRBV27	NA	TRBJ2-7	CASSPGQGREQYF	TGTGCCAGCAGTCCGGGACAGGGTCGAGAGCAGTACTTC
NA	TRBV4-1	NA	TRBJ2-3	CASSQAWLDTQYF	TGCGCCAGCAGCCAAGCCTGGCTAGATACGCAGTATTTT
NA	TRBV25-1	NA	TRBJ1-1	CASSRGTLNTEAFF	TGTGCCAGCAGTCGGGGAACCCTAAACACTGAAGCTTTCTTT
TRBD2	TRBV7-3	NA	TRBJ2-1	CASSLKTTSGRGNEQFF	TGTGCCAGTAGCCTAAAGACCACTAGCGGGAGGGGCAATGAGCAGTTCTTC
NA	TRBV28	few	TRBJ1-2	CASSLQRGSYGYTF	TGTGCCAGCAGTTTACAGCGCGGGTCTTATGGCTACACCTTC
TRBD1	TRBV27	NA	TRBJ2-1	CASSPGTGRNEQFF	TGTGCCAGCAGTCCAGGGACAGGGCGCAATGAGCAGTTCTTC
TRBD2	TRBV9	once	TRBJ2-7	CASSPGGGGLYEQYF	TGTGCCAGCAGCCCCGGTGGGGGGGGATTATACGAGCAGTACTTC
TRBD2	TRBV19	few	TRBJ2-1	CASSIGLAGNEQFF	TGTGCCAGTAGTATAGGACTAGCGGGAAATGAGCAGTTCTTC
NA	TRBV28	NA	TRBJ2-1	CASSPPREPMYNEQFF	TGTGCCAGCAGTCCACCCCGGGAGCCCATGTACAATGAGCAGTTCTTC
NA	TRBV30	NA	TRBJ2-7	CAWSMGSSYEQYF	TGTGCCTGGAGTATGGGTAGCTCCTACGAGCAGTACTTC
TRBD1	TRBV30	NA	TRBJ2-7	CALGQGLTYEQYF	TGTGCCTTGGGACAGGGACTTACCTACGAGCAGTACTTC